The following is a TCR beta chain sequence with its context. This record belongs to a study of Ad26.COV2.S vaccination and SARS-CoV-2 variants. Study as a whole: Enrolled in COV1001, the donor was in the Ad26.COV2.S trial arm, which received the vaccine.

Generated by immunoSEQ multiplex PCR, the TCRdb table keeps only in-frame clones and is missing some. Here the sample spans over 400,000 clones, 92% being singletons. The treatment here: around 19 received Ad26.COV2.S at low or high dose, single or two shots; about 5 received placebo; per-sample allocation not given. Sampling occurred on day 63 after the first vaccine or placebo injection. Aged 18-55 years, donor was enrolled in Boston in the early 2020s. The TCR comes from a person between 18 and 65 years old who received the Ad26.COV2.S COVID-19 vaccine or a placebo. Material: peripheral blood, obtained in a trial of Ad26.COV2.S vaccine versus placebo.

The CDR3 DNA reads TGTGCCAGCAGGACTAGCACTGGTGAGACCCAGTACTTC. Its protein product is CASRTSTGETQYF. The rearrangement links TRBV12-3 or TRBV12-4 to TRBJ2-5; TRBD2 agrees at 7 bases. V lost 6 bases and J lost 5; bases outside the gene matches: 6. The CDR3 spans 13 residues.